The 12 T cell receptor beta chains presented below share a single source sample, sequenced in a study of blood T cell repertoires in COVID-19. The table came from immunoSEQ multiplex PCR; TCRdb's copy has only in-frame clones and leaves some out. This sample has tens of thousands of clones, with 75% to 90% found just once. The material sequenced was peripheral blood. These TCRs come from a woman older than 75 with COVID-19, enrolled during active disease.

This chain links TRBV5-1 with TRBJ2-1, with TRBD1 identical over 7 bases. Looked up from germline, CDR1 is SGHRS and CDR2 is YFSETQ. Losses at the gene ends were 5 bases for V and 5 bases for J; bases not matched to a gene: 16. The CDR3 has 17 amino acids. Written as DNA, the CDR3 is TGCGCCAGCAGTCGTATCCCGACCGGGACAGCAAACAATGAGCAGTTCTTC. Protein product: CASSRIPTGTANNEQFF.

The chain recombines TRBV6-5 with TRBJ1-2; D is possibly TRBD1 (5 bases). The CDR3 length is 14 residues. Germline-derived CDR1 and CDR2 are MNHEY and SVGAGI. V shed 6 bases and J shed 6 bases, with 17 bases lying between them. CDR3 amino acids: CASSNLGQPNGYTF. CDR3 bases: TGTGCCAGCAGCAACTTGGGGCAGCCAAATGGCTACACCTTC.

The table lists this clone with a few counts. This chain uses TRBV27 with TRBJ2-7; no clear D. Germline values: CDR1 MNHEY, CDR2 SMNVEV (reference sequence). This CDR3 region has 13 residues. The V end lost 4 bases, the J end lost 2 bases, and 9 bases lay between the germline ends. CDR3 in DNA: TGTGCCAGCAGTTCCGCCAACACCTACGAGCAGTACTTC. Translated: CASSSANTYEQYF.

This chain links TRBV25-1 with TRBJ1-1; no reliable D call. Germline CDR1 reads MGHDK; CDR2 reads SYGVNS. Trimming shortened V by 7 bases and J by 0 bases, and 9 bases separated the two germline ends. The CDR3 extends over 13 amino acids. CDR3 sequence: CASTRSLNTEAFF. The CDR3 DNA reads TGTGCCAGCACCCGGTCCTTGAACACTGAAGCTTTCTTT.

This sequence joins TRBV10-3 and TRBJ1-2; TRBD1 aligns across 8 bases. This CDR3 has 14 residues. The germline V gene encodes CDR1 ENHRY and CDR2 SYGVKD. The ends lost 6 bases at V and 2 bases at J; junction bases unmatched: 5. This chain's CDR3 is CAISDRGMNYGYTF. The CDR3 region has the DNA TGTGCCATCAGCGACAGGGGAATGAACTATGGCTACACCTTC.

The V gene is TRBV27, the J gene TRBJ1-1; 7 bases fit TRBD1. The germline CDR1 and CDR2 sequences are MNHEY and SMNVEV (reference sequence). The CDR3 length is 12 residues. V lost 5 bases to trimming and J lost 7 bases; unmatched junction nucleotides: 4. The DNA for the CDR3 is TGTGCCAGCAGTCACAGGGGTGGTGAAGCTTTCTTT. It translates to CASSHRGGEAFF.

This clone was seen only a few times. The chain links TRBV5-1 to TRBJ1-4; possibly TRBD1 for D (6 bases). The ends were cut back, 2 bases at V and 4 bases at J, with 15 bases in the middle. Germline-derived CDR1 and CDR2 are SGHRS and YFSETQ. CDR3 length: 16 amino acids. The CDR3 region is CASSLNPTGLNEKLFF. The CDR3 region has the DNA TGCGCCAGCAGCTTAAACCCGACAGGCCTTAATGAAAAACTGTTTTTT.

The rearrangement uses TRBV27 and TRBJ1-1; 9 bases match TRBD1. This CDR3 is built from 17 residues. Looked up from germline, CDR1 is MNHEY and CDR2 is SMNVEV (reference sequence). J gave up 4 bases and V 5 bases, and 14 bases lay outside the gene matches. The CDR3 is CASSRGQGLSWATEAFF. The CDR3 bases are TGTGCCAGCAGTCGCGGACAGGGGCTAAGTTGGGCCACTGAAGCTTTCTTT.

The chain has TRBV2 and TRBJ2-7; 7 bases line up with TRBD1. Germline CDR1 is SNHLY and CDR2 is FYNNEI. V shed 6 bases and J 2 bases; nucleotides not matched to a gene: 7. The CDR3 consists of 14 residues. Here the CDR3 reads CASREQGKTYEQYF. The CDR3, as DNA: TGTGCCAGCAGGGAACAGGGGAAGACCTACGAGCAGTACTTC.

The chain couples TRBV3-1 (or the pseudogene TRBV3-2) to TRBJ1-3, with D perhaps matching TRBD1 (6 bases). This CDR3 region has 17 residues. V lost 2 bases and J 2 bases, leaving 16 bases between the germline ends. CDR1 and CDR2 (germline): LGHDT, YNNKEL (reference sequence). The CDR3 region is CASSQKVPGAAGNTIYF. CDR3 DNA: TGTGCCAGCAGCCAAAAAGTCCCAGGGGCGGCTGGAAACACCATATATTTT.

This clone has just one count. The chain has TRBV7-9 and TRBJ1-5; D call uncertain. CDR3 length: 16 amino acids. Between the trimmed V and J ends, which lost 1 base and 1 base, there was a span of 11 bases. Germline CDR1 and CDR2: SEHNR and FQNEAQ (reference sequence). Here the CDR3 DNA reads TGTGCCAGCAGCTTAGGAACTGGTGTGAGCAATCAGCCCCAGCATTTT. It is translated as CASSLGTGVSNQPQHF.

The chain uses TRBV5-4 and TRBJ1-2; D may be TRBD1 (6 bases). The V gene's germline CDR1 is SGHNT and CDR2 YYREEE (reference sequence). The V and J ends lost 3 bases and 2 bases respectively, with 14 bases between them. The CDR3 has 15 amino acids. CDR3 amino acids: CASSYARTGNYGYTF. DNA of the CDR3: TGTGCCAGCAGCTACGCGAGAACAGGGAACTATGGCTACACCTTC. The full variable domain, completed using reference TRBV5-4 and TRBJ1-2, is ETGVTQSPTHLIKTRGQQVTLRCSSQSGHNTVSWYQQALGQGPQFIFQYYREEENGRGNFPPRFSGLQFPNYSSELNVNALELDDSALYLCASSYARTGNYGYTFGSGTRLTVV.